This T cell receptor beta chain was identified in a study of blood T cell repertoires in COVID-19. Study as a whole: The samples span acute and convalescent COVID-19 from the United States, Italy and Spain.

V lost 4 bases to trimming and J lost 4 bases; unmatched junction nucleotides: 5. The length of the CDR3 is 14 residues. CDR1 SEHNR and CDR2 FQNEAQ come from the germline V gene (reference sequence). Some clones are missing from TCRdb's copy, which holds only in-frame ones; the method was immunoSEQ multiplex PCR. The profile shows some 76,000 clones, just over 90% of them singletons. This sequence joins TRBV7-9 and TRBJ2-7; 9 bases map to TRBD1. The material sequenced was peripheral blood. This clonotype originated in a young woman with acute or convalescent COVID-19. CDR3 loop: CASSWRTGEYEQYF. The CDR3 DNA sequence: TGTGCCAGCAGCTGGCGGACAGGGGAGTACGAGCAGTACTTC.